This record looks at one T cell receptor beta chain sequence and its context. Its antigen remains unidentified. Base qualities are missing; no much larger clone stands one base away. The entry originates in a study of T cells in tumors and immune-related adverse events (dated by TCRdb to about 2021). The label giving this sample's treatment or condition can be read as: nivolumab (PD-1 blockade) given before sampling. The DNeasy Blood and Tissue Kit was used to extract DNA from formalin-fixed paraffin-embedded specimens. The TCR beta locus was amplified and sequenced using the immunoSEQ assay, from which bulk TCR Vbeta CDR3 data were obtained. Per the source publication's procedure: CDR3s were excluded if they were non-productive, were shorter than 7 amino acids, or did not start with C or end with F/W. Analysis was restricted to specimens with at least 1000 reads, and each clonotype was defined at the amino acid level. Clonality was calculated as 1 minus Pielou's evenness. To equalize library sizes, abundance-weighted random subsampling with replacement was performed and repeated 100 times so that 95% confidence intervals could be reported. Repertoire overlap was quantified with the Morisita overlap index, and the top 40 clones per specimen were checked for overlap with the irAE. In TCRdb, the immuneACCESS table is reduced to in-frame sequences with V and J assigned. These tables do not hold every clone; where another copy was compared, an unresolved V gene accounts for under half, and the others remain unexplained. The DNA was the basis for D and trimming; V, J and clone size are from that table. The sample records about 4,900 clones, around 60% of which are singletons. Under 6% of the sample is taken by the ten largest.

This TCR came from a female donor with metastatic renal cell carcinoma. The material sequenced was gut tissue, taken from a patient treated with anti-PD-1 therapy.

The CDR3 region has the sequence CASSEAWSQPQHF. The DNA reads TGTGCCAGCAGTGAAGCATGGAGTCAGCCCCAGCATTTT. In this chain, TRBV6-1 is recombined with TRBJ1-5; the D gene cannot be resolved reliably. The CDR3 holds 13 amino acids from the cysteine to the phenylalanine. The entry retains the CDR3 DNA only, 39 bases that are in frame from base 1. Reading the germline V gene gives CDR1 MNHNS and CDR2 SASEGT. The junction carries 6 bases between V and J, which are trimmed by 0 bases and 6 bases respectively.